These 2 T cell receptor beta chains originate from one sample sequenced in a study of shared clonotypes between healthy human individuals. TCRdb keeps only in-frame clones here, not all; method: immunoSEQ multiplex PCR. The table records over a million clones, less than 99% of them present only once. Sequencing was done on a sample of naive CD4+ T cells sorted from blood. Subset: CD45RA+ positively selected. All receptors come from a man younger than 40 in good health.

The gene calls are TRBV7-2 and TRBJ2-3; D is ambiguous. CDR1 and CDR2 from the germline V gene are SGHTA and FQGNSA. The V end lost 2 bases, the J end lost 2 bases, and 5 bases lay between the germline ends. CDR3 length equals 13 residues. DNA for the CDR3: TGTGCCAGCAGCTTATTACACACAGATACGCAGTATTTT. Its protein is CASSLLHTDTQYF.

The rearrangement uses TRBV20-1 and TRBJ2-7; D is undetermined. V dropped 6 bases and J dropped 5 bases, with 11 bases sitting between them. The germline gives CDR1 DFQATT, CDR2 SNEGSKA (reference sequence). The length of the CDR3 is 11 residues. The chain's CDR3 is CSASPRDEQYF. Written as DNA, the CDR3 is TGCAGTGCCAGTCCCCGGGACGAGCAGTACTTC.